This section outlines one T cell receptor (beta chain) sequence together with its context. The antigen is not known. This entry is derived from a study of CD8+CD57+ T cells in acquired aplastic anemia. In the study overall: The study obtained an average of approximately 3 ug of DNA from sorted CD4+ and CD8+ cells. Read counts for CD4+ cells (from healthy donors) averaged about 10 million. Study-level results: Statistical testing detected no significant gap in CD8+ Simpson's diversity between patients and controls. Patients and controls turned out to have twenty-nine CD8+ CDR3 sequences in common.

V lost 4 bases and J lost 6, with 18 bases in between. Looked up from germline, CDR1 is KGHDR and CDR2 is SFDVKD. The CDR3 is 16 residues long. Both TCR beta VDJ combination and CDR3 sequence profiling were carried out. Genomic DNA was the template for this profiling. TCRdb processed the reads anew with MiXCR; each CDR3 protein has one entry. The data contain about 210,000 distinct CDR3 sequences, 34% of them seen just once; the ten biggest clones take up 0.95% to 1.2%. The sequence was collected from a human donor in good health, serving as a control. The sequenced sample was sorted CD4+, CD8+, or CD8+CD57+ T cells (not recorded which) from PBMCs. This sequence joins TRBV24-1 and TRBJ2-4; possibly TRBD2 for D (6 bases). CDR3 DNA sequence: TGTGCCACCAGTGAACGCATGCGGGGCCGGGGAAACATTCAGTACTTC. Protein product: CATSERMRGRGNIQYF.